Below, 2 T cell receptor beta chains from the same sample are listed, as sequenced in a study of T cells in localized non-small cell lung cancer. The method was immunoSEQ multiplex PCR; TCRdb's version includes in-frame clones alone and lacks a portion of them. Altogether several thousand clones are present, around 50% being singletons, with the ten largest covering around 2.8%. Specimen: lymph node tissue, collected before any cancer treatment. The origin of the receptors is a female donor older than 55 with stage I lung adenocarcinoma.

V gene TRBV29-1 combines with J gene TRBJ2-3; 9 positions match TRBD2. Germline V gene data show CDR1 as SQVTM and CDR2 as ANQGSEA. The CDR3 runs to 14 residues. Trimming cost V 4 bases and J 0 bases; bases outside gene matches: 2. The CDR3 spells CSVVAGVSTDTQYF. The CDR3 DNA follows: TGCAGCGTTGTAGCGGGGGTAAGCACAGATACGCAGTATTTT.

J is TRBJ2-7 and V is TRBV18, with 9 bases identical to TRBD2. CDR1 KGHSH and CDR2 LQKENI come from the germline V gene. V was pared by 5 bases and J by 6 bases, with 8 bases of the junction left unmatched. CDR3 length: 14 residues. The CDR3 here is CASSEREVKGEQYF. The CDR3 DNA sequence: TGTGCCAGCTCAGAGCGGGAGGTCAAGGGCGAGCAGTACTTC.